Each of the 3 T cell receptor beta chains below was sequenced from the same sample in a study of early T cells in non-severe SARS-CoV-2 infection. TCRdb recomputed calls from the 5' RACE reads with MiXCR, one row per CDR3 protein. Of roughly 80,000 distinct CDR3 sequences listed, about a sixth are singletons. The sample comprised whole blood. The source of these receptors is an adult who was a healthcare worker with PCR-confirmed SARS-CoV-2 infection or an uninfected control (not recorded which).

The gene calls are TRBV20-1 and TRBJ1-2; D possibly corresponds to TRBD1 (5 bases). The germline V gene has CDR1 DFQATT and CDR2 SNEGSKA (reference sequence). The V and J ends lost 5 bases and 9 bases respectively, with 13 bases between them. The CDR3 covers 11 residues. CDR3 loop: CSALQGFSYTF. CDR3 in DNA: TGCAGTGCTTTGCAGGGTTTCAGCTACACCTTC.

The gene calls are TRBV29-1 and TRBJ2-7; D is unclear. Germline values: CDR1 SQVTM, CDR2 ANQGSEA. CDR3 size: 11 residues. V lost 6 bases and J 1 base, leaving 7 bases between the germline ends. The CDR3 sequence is CSVSVSYEQYF. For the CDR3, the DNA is TGCAGCGTATCAGTTTCCTACGAGCAGTACTTC.

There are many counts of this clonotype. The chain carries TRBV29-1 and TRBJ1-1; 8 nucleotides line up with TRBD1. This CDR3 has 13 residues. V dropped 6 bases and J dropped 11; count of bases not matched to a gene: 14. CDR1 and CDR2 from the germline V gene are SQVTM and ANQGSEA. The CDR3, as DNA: TGCAGCGTCCAACCATACAGGGGGTGGGAGGCTTTCTTT. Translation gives CSVQPYRGWEAFF.